This T cell receptor (beta chain) originates from a study of T-cell memory formation after mild COVID-19 (dated by TCRdb to the early 2020s). Context from the whole study: TCR sequence clusters from the two donors were largely donor specific. The cohort comprised two young, previously healthy adult volunteers, one female and one male. T-cell clones expanding and contracting after mild COVID-19 in two donors were tracked by longitudinal TCRalpha and TCRbeta repertoire sequencing. What the research found in general, with its limitations: SARS-CoV-2 specificity was not confirmed for the second-wave clones peaking on day 37. Clones contracting from day 15 to 85 had balanced CD4/CD8 phenotypes, while a second wave expanding from day 15 to 37 was biased towards CD4+. Contracting CD4+ clones were located mainly in the CM and EM memory subsets, whereas CD8+ clones were found to be enriched in EMRA. Some responding clones were detected in pre-infection memory, which suggested that pre-existing cross-reactive memory T cells had joined the SARS-CoV-2 response. The study included only a couple of mild cases, and larger cohorts that include severe cases with pre-infection samples were judged to be necessary.

V sheds 2 bases and J sheds 4 bases, leaving 11 bases between their ends. The germline V gene (reference sequence) provides CDR1 LNHNV and CDR2 YYDKDF. The CDR3 goes from the cysteine to the phenylalanine over 14 residues. Only the CDR3 region is kept as DNA, spanning 42 bases read in frame from base 1. This clonotype was picked up a small number of times. This receptor's antigen is unknown. Base qualities were left out, and no much larger clone turns up one base away. The sequencer listed for this sample is Illumina NovaSeq 6000. TCRalpha and TCRbeta cDNA libraries were built by 5'RACE with constant-segment primers, adding sample barcodes and unique molecular identifiers. Trizol reagent was used to extract RNA from every sample. Library amplification was performed in two PCR steps, and a second sample barcode and Illumina TruSeq adapters were introduced in the second step. Sequencing of libraries was performed on an Illumina NovaSeq with 2 x 150 bp paired-end reads. The paper's processing steps were these. The reads were demultiplexed and collapsed into UMI-guided consensus sequences using migec v1.2.7. Using mixcr v2.1.11, UMI consensuses were aligned to TRA and TRB V and J templates and then assembled into clonotypes. Clonotypes were classified as expanded or contracted when called significant by both edgeR and NoisET, with noise models trained on biological replicates. For edgeR calls, a false discovery rate-adjusted p below 0.01 and a log2 fold-change threshold of 1 were applied. PCA with hierarchical clustering of max-normalized trajectories of the 1000 most abundant clonotypes was used as exploratory dynamics analysis. Separately sequenced CD4+ and CD8+ repertoires were used to assign the CD4 or CD8 phenotype of responding clones. TCRdb's own reprocessing of the public reads used fastp at Q25 and MiXCR and kept productive beta chains. Under each unique CDR3 protein, matching rows form one entry showing the most common genes and DNA. For this entry, the V and J calls and clone size follow TCRdb and not the study's own pipeline. Across this sample there are hundreds of thousands of distinct CDR3 sequences, with 25% to 30% seen only once. About 13% of the sample belongs to the ten largest clones.

Ficoll-Paque density gradient centrifugation was used to isolate PBMCs. The sequence is built from TRBV15 and TRBJ1-2; the D gene assignment is ambiguous. The sequence was obtained from an adult woman who had mild COVID-19 (a few samples of this study predate the infection). The sample titles of this study are shuffled in the database, so cell type and time point are left out; the donor was told from shared clones. Material: PBMCs or a T cell subset sorted from them (not recorded which). The CDR3: CATSRPRGIYGYTF. In nucleotides, the sequence is TGTGCCACCAGCAGACCTCGCGGCATCTATGGCTACACCTTC. With the portions outside the CDR3 filled from the reference TRBV15 and TRBJ1-2 genes, the complete variable region becomes DAMVIQNPRYQVTQFGKPVTLSCSQTLNHNVMYWYQQKSSQAPKLLFHYYDKDFNNEADTPDNFQSRRPNTSFCFLDIRSPGLGDTAMYLCATSRPRGIYGYTFGSGTRLTVV.